This section outlines one T cell receptor beta chain sequence together with its context. This entry belongs to a study of blood T cell repertoires in COVID-19. Study-wide background: PBMCs, B-cell-depleted T cells, or T cells were the source of the cDNA or gDNA that made up the material.

The CDR3 is 13 residues long. V was shortened by 6 bases and J by 2 bases, with 8 bases between the two germline ends. Germline-derived CDR1 and CDR2 are MNHEY and SVGAGI. Assay used: immunoSEQ multiplex PCR; TCRdb lists only in-frame clones, some missing. The sample has approximately 290,000 clones; approximately 91% are singletons. Sequencing input: peripheral blood. The chain has TRBV6-5 and TRBJ2-1, with no clear D. This receptor was taken from a woman aged 55 to 70 with acute or convalescent COVID-19. CDR3 region: CASSSAAYNEQFF. For the CDR3, the DNA is TGTGCCAGCAGCTCGGCGGCCTACAATGAGCAGTTCTTC.